The 21 T cell receptor beta chains below come from one sample, sequenced in a study of tumor T cells in aggressive B-cell lymphoma. Libraries were prepared by immunoSEQ multiplex PCR; TCRdb keeps only in-frame clonotypes and omits some of them. The repertoire holds 10,000 or so clones, with 70% to 90% as singletons. Specimen: tumor tissue. The receptors were sampled from an adult with diffuse large B cell lymphoma.

The V call is TRBV18, the J call TRBJ1-2, with 11 bases aligning to TRBD1. There are 14 residues in the CDR3. With 7 bases clipped from V and 4 bases from J, the junction kept 5 bases outside the gene matches. In germline, CDR1 is KGHSH, CDR2 LQKENI. Written as DNA, the CDR3 is TGTGCCAGCTTCGGGACAGGGGGAACCTATGGCTACACCTTC. As protein: CASFGTGGTYGYTF.

The rearrangement joins TRBV2 to TRBJ2-7, with 9 positions matching TRBD1. Germline lookup yields CDR1 SNHLY and CDR2 FYNNEI. Trimming removed 5 bases from V and 2 bases from J; junction bases left unmatched: 4. This CDR3 is 14 amino acids long. CDR3 nucleotides: TGTGCCAGCAGTTGGACAGGGGACGCCTACGAGCAGTACTTC. It translates to CASSWTGDAYEQYF.

This chain joins TRBV25-1 and TRBJ1-2; 9 bases align to TRBD1. The CDR3 length is 14 residues. CDR1 and CDR2 from the germline V gene are MGHDK and SYGVNS. The V and J ends lost 6 bases and 5 bases, in that order; junction bases with no gene match: 7. The CDR3 protein is CASSRGQGSYGYTF. The CDR3 bases are TGTGCCAGCAGCAGGGGACAGGGCTCTTATGGCTACACCTTC.

This sequence joins TRBV6-1 and TRBJ1-2, with a tentative D call TRBD1 (5 bases). V was cut by 8 bases and J by 3 bases, with 16 bases left in between. This CDR3 contains 14 residues. Germline CDR1 MNHNS, CDR2 SASEGT. CDR3 DNA sequence: TGTGCCAGCGCTAACAGGAGCCCACACTATGGCTACACCTTC. Residues: CASANRSPHYGYTF.

The chain has TRBV4-1 and TRBJ1-1; D might be TRBD1 (6 bases). The CDR3 has 15 residues. From germline, CDR1 is MGHRA and CDR2 YSYEKL. With 3 bases removed from V and 8 bases from J, the gap between germline ends came to 19 bases. The CDR3 sequence: CASSHTLDRRREAFF. The CDR3 bases are TGCGCCAGCAGCCATACCCTTGACAGGCGAAGGGAAGCTTTCTTT.

V gene TRBV7-2 combines with J gene TRBJ2-5, with D maybe TRBD1 (6 bases). The germline gives CDR1 SGHTA, CDR2 FQGNSA. V dropped 2 bases and J dropped 4 bases, with 14 bases sitting between them. The CDR3 loop spans 15 amino acids. This CDR3 reads CASSLLGAGRETQYF. In DNA form, the CDR3 reads TGTGCCAGCAGCTTACTGGGGGCTGGGAGAGAGACCCAGTACTTC.

This rearrangement joins TRBV21-1 to TRBJ1-2; the table's D call of TRBD1 was not tested on the DNA. TRBV21-1 is labeled a pseudogene. This CDR3 comprises 18 residues. The CDR3 sequence is CASSKKAADRIVYYGYTF. CDR3 sequence (DNA): TGTGCCAGCAGCAAAAAGGCAGCGGACAGGATAGTTTACTATGGCTACACCTTC.

The chain uses TRBV5-4 and TRBJ2-3, with D perhaps matching TRBD2 (6 bases). The CDR3 covers 14 residues. V was cut by 2 bases and J by 1 base, with 8 bases left in between. Germline V gene lookup returns CDR1 SGHNT and CDR2 YYREEE (reference sequence). The CDR3 coding sequence is TGTGCCAGCAGCTTTAGCGGCGGCACAGATACGCAGTATTTT. Translation gives CASSFSGGTDTQYF. The whole variable domain, remainder taken from reference TRBV5-4 and TRBJ2-3, is ETGVTQSPTHLIKTRGQQVTLRCSSQSGHNTVSWYQQALGQGPQFIFQYYREEENGRGNFPPRFSGLQFPNYSSELNVNALELDDSALYLCASSFSGGTDTQYFGPGTRLTVL.

The V and J genes are TRBV2 and TRBJ2-2; D may be TRBD1 (5 bases). CDR1 SNHLY and CDR2 FYNNEI come from the germline V gene. Trimming took 4 bases from V and 0 from J, leaving 12 bases between them. The CDR3 is 16 amino acids. The CDR3 nucleotides are TGTGCCAGCAGTGGGGGCACCACAGCGAACACCGGGGAGCTGTTTTTT. This gives the protein CASSGGTTANTGELFF.

This rearrangement joins TRBV5-1 to TRBJ2-2, with 7 nucleotides matching TRBD1. The germline gives CDR1 SGHRS, CDR2 YFSETQ. CDR3 size: 15 residues. V gave up 5 bases and J gave up 0 bases; unmatched junction bases: 4. CDR3 sequence (DNA): TGCGCCAGCAGGTTAGGGGGCACGAACACCGGGGAGCTGTTTTTT. Encoded protein: CASRLGGTNTGELFF.

The CDR3 DNA sequence: TGTGCCAGCAGCTCGGGACTAGGGAGGGGCACAGATACGCAGTATTTT. Protein sequence: CASSSGLGRGTDTQYF. The chain employs TRBV7-6 and TRBJ2-3, with TRBD2 matching over 8 bases. Germline V CDR1 and CDR2: SGHVS, FNYEAQ. The CDR3 sequence is 16 residues long. Unmatched junction bases numbered 7, after V lost 4 bases and J lost 1 base.

The chain recombines TRBV6-5 with TRBJ2-7; TRBD1 is a possible D gene (6 bases). CDR3 length: 15 amino acids. Germline-derived CDR1 and CDR2 are MNHEY and SVGAGI. Trimming stripped 2 bases from V and 11 bases from J, with 22 bases between. The CDR3 bases are TGTGCCAGCAGTTACCGCGATACAGGGATGGACATCAAGTACTTC. Protein sequence: CASSYRDTGMDIKYF.

The rearrangement joins TRBV7-2 to TRBJ2-5; D is perhaps TRBD2 (5 bases). V lost 2 bases and J lost 4, with 14 bases in between. The CDR3 covers 15 residues. Germline assignment: CDR1 SGHTA and CDR2 FQGNSA. In nucleotides, the CDR3 is TGTGCCAGCAGCTTAAATTCGGGATACGGAGAGACCCAGTACTTC. This encodes CASSLNSGYGETQYF.

The rearrangement links TRBV29-1 to TRBJ2-3; 8 positions agree with TRBD2. There are 16 residues in the CDR3. V shed 5 bases and J 5 bases; nucleotides not matched to a gene: 15. Germline-derived CDR1 and CDR2 are SQVTM and ANQGSEA. CDR3 sequence (DNA): TGCAGCGTTTCCCCGGGGATAGCGGGACCTAAAGATACGCAGTATTTT. As protein: CSVSPGIAGPKDTQYF.

The chain combines TRBV2 with TRBJ1-2, with a tentative D call TRBD1 (6 bases). Germline V gene data show CDR1 as SNHLY and CDR2 as FYNNEI. The CDR3 is made up of 13 amino acids. Deletions cut 7 bases from V and 4 bases from J, with 13 bases between. CDR3 protein: CASTTDRRYGYTF. Here the CDR3 DNA reads TGTGCCAGCACCACGGACAGACGCTATGGCTACACCTTC.

The chain recombines TRBV6-5 with TRBJ1-6, with TRBD1 identical over 10 bases. CDR3 size: 15 residues. After removal of 5 bases from V and 7 bases from J, the junction contained 5 bases not matched to a gene. In germline, CDR1 is MNHEY, CDR2 SVGAGI. CDR3 DNA sequence: TGTGCCAGCAGTCTCAGACAGGGGGCGAATTCACCCCTCCACTTT. Amino acid sequence: CASSLRQGANSPLHF.

The V gene is TRBV4-2, the J gene TRBJ2-7; 9 positions agree with TRBD2. There are 14 residues in the CDR3. The germline V gene encodes CDR1 LGHNA and CDR2 YNFKEQ. The trim removed 4 bases at V and 6 bases at J, leaving 7 bases unmatched. CDR3 nucleotides: TGTGCCAGCAGCCGTGCAGGGACTAGCTCCGAGCAGTACTTC. Translated, it gives CASSRAGTSSEQYF.

V gene TRBV11-3 combines with J gene TRBJ2-3, with a weak D call TRBD2 (5 bases). Trimming stripped 1 base from V and 2 bases from J, with 10 bases between. The V gene's germline CDR1 is SGHNT and CDR2 YENEEA. This CDR3 region has 15 residues. This CDR3 reads CASSLGAVSTDTQYF. DNA for the CDR3: TGTGCCAGCAGCTTAGGAGCGGTTTCCACAGATACGCAGTATTTT.

This chain uses TRBV5-1 with TRBJ2-5; 11 bases align to TRBD2. Trimming at V came to 4 bases and at J to 5 bases, leaving 4 bases not matched to a gene. This CDR3 spans 14 amino acids. The germline V gene encodes CDR1 SGHRS and CDR2 YFSETQ. DNA of the CDR3: TGCGCCAGCAGCATTACTAGCGGGAGCGAGACCCAGTACTTC. Encoded protein: CASSITSGSETQYF.

This sequence joins TRBV5-1 and TRBJ2-1; 7 nucleotides agree with TRBD2. CDR3 length: 16 residues. The V gene end was trimmed by 0 bases and the J gene end by 4 bases; junction bases not matched to a gene: 7. CDR1 is SGHRS, CDR2 YFSETQ, per germline. The CDR3 protein is CASSLADGRIYNEQFF. CDR3 sequence (DNA): TGCGCCAGCAGCTTGGCCGACGGGAGGATATACAATGAGCAGTTCTTC.

The chain links TRBV27 to TRBJ2-7, with 8 bases aligning to TRBD2. V shed 6 bases and J 9 bases; nucleotides not matched to a gene: 10. The CDR3 runs to 13 residues. The germline V gene encodes CDR1 MNHEY and CDR2 SMNVEV (reference sequence). CDR3 residues: CASSPSTSALQYF. CDR3 nucleotide sequence: TGTGCCAGCAGCCCTTCGACTAGCGCCCTGCAGTACTTC.